Presented here are 19 T cell receptor beta chains from one specimen sequenced in a study of blood T cell repertoires in COVID-19. Assay: immunoSEQ multiplex PCR; the TCRdb copy retains only in-frame clones and omits some. The table has a few hundred thousand clones, around four fifths seen once. Sequenced: peripheral blood. Receptor source: a woman between 45 and 60 years old with acute or convalescent COVID-19.

This clone was detected once. The rearrangement joins TRBV6-5 to TRBJ2-1, with D maybe TRBD1 (5 bases). The CDR3 is 14 residues long. Germline lookup yields CDR1 MNHEY and CDR2 SVGAGI. Trimming took off 6 bases at V and 2 bases at J, with 11 bases between the two ends. CDR3 bases: TGTGCCAGCAGAGAGGACACTACCTACAATGAGCAGTTCTTC. Amino acids: CASREDTTYNEQFF.

V gene TRBV7-2 combines with J gene TRBJ2-7; weak D call: TRBD2 (6 bases). Germline V gives CDR1 SGHTA, CDR2 FQGNSA. CDR3 length: 15 residues. V was trimmed by 5 bases and J by 0 bases, leaving 14 bases between them. The CDR3: CASSQTGAYSYEQYF. DNA of the CDR3: TGTGCCAGCAGCCAAACGGGAGCGTACTCCTACGAGCAGTACTTC.

This chain links TRBV12-3 or TRBV12-4 with TRBJ2-1, with 9 bases lining up with TRBD1. The CDR3 totals 13 residues. V gave up 5 bases and J gave up 16 bases; unmatched junction bases: 12. CDR3 residues: CASSITPGQGTFF. As DNA, the CDR3 is TGTGCCAGCAGTATAACCCCGGGACAGGGAACATTCTTC.

The chain combines TRBV6-1 with TRBJ1-1; D perhaps matches TRBD1 (6 bases). Germline V gene data show CDR1 as MNHNS and CDR2 as SASEGT. With 1 base removed from V and 4 bases from J, the gap between germline ends came to 10 bases. This CDR3 spans 14 amino acids. CDR3 nucleotides: TGTGCCAGCAGTGAAGTGGGGGCGGGCACTGAAGCTTTCTTT. Translated, it gives CASSEVGAGTEAFF.

This clone has more than one count but fewer than ten. The chain joins TRBV2 to TRBJ2-3; D remains unclear. V lost 4 bases, J lost 8 bases, and 10 bases lay in between. The CDR3 covers 12 residues. The V gene's germline CDR1 is SNHLY and CDR2 FYNNEI. CDR3 sequence: CASSVPGGTQYF. The CDR3 DNA follows: TGTGCCAGCAGTGTCCCAGGTGGTACGCAGTATTTT.

The chain links TRBV19 to TRBJ1-1, with TRBD1 matching 9 bases. The V and J ends lost 8 bases and 2 bases, in that order; junction bases with no gene match: 12. The CDR3 has 16 amino acids. The germline V gene has CDR1 LNHDA and CDR2 SQIVND (reference sequence). For the CDR3, the DNA is TGTGCCAGTTGTCGGTTACAGGGGGCCGGAAACACTGAAGCTTTCTTT. Translation: CASCRLQGAGNTEAFF.

The rearrangement links TRBV2 to TRBJ1-1, with D tentatively TRBD1 (5 bases). V was pared by 10 bases and J by 1 base, with 10 bases between. Germline-derived CDR1 and CDR2 are SNHLY and FYNNEI. The CDR3 covers 12 residues. The CDR3 DNA reads as TGTGCCACCCAGGGTACGAACACTGAAGCTTTCTTT. It yields the protein CATQGTNTEAFF.

This clone has a count of ten or more. The V and J genes are TRBV29-1 and TRBJ2-2; 9 bases are a match to TRBD1. Trimming cost V 6 bases and J 1 base; bases outside gene matches: 3. Germline lookup yields CDR1 SQVTM and CDR2 ANQGSEA. The CDR3 extends over 14 amino acids. The CDR3 sequence: CSVSDRGNTGELFF. DNA for the CDR3: TGCAGCGTCTCGGACAGGGGGAACACCGGGGAGCTGTTTTTT.

V and J are TRBV10-3 and TRBJ1-4; a possible D gene is TRBD1 (6 bases). The CDR3 runs 14 residues. CDR1 and CDR2 (germline): ENHRY, SYGVKD. Trimming took off 2 bases at V and 2 bases at J, with 6 bases between the two ends. The CDR3 DNA sequence: TGTGCCATCAGTGAGGGACAGACTAATGAAAAACTGTTTTTT. This codes for CAISEGQTNEKLFF.

This clone was counted a few times. This rearrangement joins TRBV5-5 to TRBJ2-6, with a weak D call TRBD2 (5 bases). V was shortened by 1 base and J by 0 bases, with 11 bases between the two germline ends. Germline CDR1 is SGHKS and CDR2 is YYEKEE (reference sequence). The CDR3 covers 17 residues. The CDR3 protein is CASSLNPGSSGANVLTF. CDR3 nucleotide sequence: TGTGCCAGCAGCTTGAACCCGGGGAGCTCTGGGGCCAACGTCCTGACTTTC.

The rearrangement links TRBV3-1 (or the pseudogene TRBV3-2) to TRBJ1-2; tentatively, D is TRBD1 (5 bases). The V end lost 5 bases, the J end lost 2 bases, and 12 bases lay between the germline ends. The germline V gene encodes CDR1 LGHDT and CDR2 YNNKEL (reference sequence). CDR3 length equals 14 residues. DNA of the CDR3: TGTGCCAGCAGCTTCCGGGACTTAAACTATGGCTACACCTTC. The encoded protein is CASSFRDLNYGYTF.

This clone has only a few counts. The chain couples TRBV19 to TRBJ1-1, with D possibly matching TRBD1 (6 bases). V shed 5 bases and J shed 1 base, with 17 bases lying between them. Germline values: CDR1 LNHDA, CDR2 SQIVND (reference sequence). The CDR3 consists of 16 residues. The CDR3 loop reads CASSPPQGYGNTEAFF. CDR3 in DNA: TGTGCCAGTAGTCCACCTCAGGGGTACGGGAACACTGAAGCTTTCTTT.

The chain combines TRBV5-1 with TRBJ1-1, with D possibly matching TRBD1 (6 bases). Germline V gene data show CDR1 as SGHRS and CDR2 as YFSETQ. The CDR3 contains 14 residues. V dropped 0 bases and J dropped 3 bases, with 9 bases sitting between them. The CDR3 bases are TGCGCCAGCAGCTTGGCGGCAGGGGACACTGAAGCTTTCTTT. Its translation: CASSLAAGDTEAFF.

This chain uses TRBV27 with TRBJ2-7; D might be TRBD1 (6 bases). Germline V gene sequence: CDR1 MNHEY, CDR2 SMNVEV (reference sequence). CDR3 length: 13 residues. V was cut by 6 bases and J by 3 bases, with 12 bases left in between. CDR3 protein: CASRHRAGYEQYV. As DNA, the CDR3 is TGTGCCAGCAGACACAGGGCCGGCTACGAGCAGTACGTC.

The chain links TRBV29-1 to TRBJ2-7; D is uncertain. The CDR3 loop spans 13 amino acids. The V gene's germline CDR1 is SQVTM and CDR2 ANQGSEA. V lost 6 bases and J lost 2, with 14 bases in between. The CDR3 reads CSVRVTGAYEQYF. CDR3 bases: TGCAGCGTCAGAGTTACGGGTGCCTACGAGCAGTACTTC.

This clone was seen just once. The chain carries TRBV7-3 and TRBJ2-1; D is ambiguous. The CDR3 is made up of 13 amino acids. The germline V and J ends were trimmed by 5 bases and 1 base, with 6 bases remaining between them. Germline CDR1 reads SGHTA; CDR2 reads FQGTGA. CDR3 region: CASSLGSYNEQFF. In DNA, the CDR3 is TGTGCCAGCAGCCTCGGGTCCTACAATGAGCAGTTCTTC.

The CDR3 sequence: CASSWDNPSAAFF. The DNA for the CDR3 is TGTGCCAGTAGTTGGGACAACCCAAGCGCAGCTTTCTTT. The chain uses TRBV19 and TRBJ1-1; possibly TRBD1 for D (6 bases). V was clipped by 5 bases and J by 10 bases, with 17 bases between them. Germline CDR1 LNHDA, CDR2 SQIVND (reference sequence). CDR3 size: 13 residues.

CDR3 sequence: CASSSRRRSRDYGYTF. The CDR3 DNA sequence: TGTGCCAGCAGCTCTCGCCGCCGGAGCCGCGACTATGGCTACACCTTC. The chain has TRBV7-9 and TRBJ1-2; D gene ambiguous. This CDR3 comprises 16 residues. Looked up from germline, CDR1 is SEHNR and CDR2 is FQNEAQ (reference sequence). Trimming left V 4 bases short and J 3 bases short, with 18 bases between.

The chain recombines TRBV3-1 (or the pseudogene TRBV3-2) with TRBJ1-2, with D maybe TRBD1 (5 bases). The CDR3 has 15 residues. The germline CDR1 and CDR2 sequences are LGHDT and YNNKEL (reference sequence). Trimming took 0 bases from V and 4 from J, leaving 12 bases between them. DNA of the CDR3: TGTGCCAGCAGCCAAGACTTTCGGGGGAGCTATGGCTACACCTTC. The encoded protein is CASSQDFRGSYGYTF.